These 26 T cell receptor beta chains were sequenced from one sample in a study of radiotherapy plus CTLA-4 blockade in lung cancer. Method: immunoSEQ multiplex PCR; TCRdb's copy keeps in-frame clones and lacks some. Of 75,000 to 100,000 clones in the sample, 70% to 90% were seen once. The source was peripheral blood, collected from a patient treated with radiotherapy plus ipilimumab. The receptors were gathered from a human donor with non-small cell lung cancer that progressed on radiotherapy plus ipilimumab.

This clone was observed at least ten times. The chain is built from TRBV4-1 and TRBJ2-1; 7 positions match TRBD2. Germline V CDR1 and CDR2: MGHRA, YSYEKL. V shed 3 bases, J shed 4 bases, and the junction held 9 bases outside the gene matches. The CDR3 contains 16 residues. CDR3 amino acids: CASSQGPASGYNEQFF. The CDR3 nucleotides read TGCGCCAGCAGCCAGGGGCCGGCTAGCGGATACAATGAGCAGTTCTTC.

This chain links TRBV2 with TRBJ1-2; D is ambiguous. CDR3 size: 11 residues. V was pared by 6 bases and J by 5 bases, with 7 bases between. From germline, CDR1 is SNHLY and CDR2 FYNNEI. The CDR3, as DNA: TGTGCCAGCAGCCTGAGATATGGCTACACCTTC. Translation: CASSLRYGYTF.

Written as DNA, the CDR3 is TGCGCCAGCAGCGACCCGGGGGACGGGGAGACCCAGTACTTC. Protein sequence: CASSDPGDGETQYF. The V and J genes are TRBV5-1 and TRBJ2-5, with D possibly TRBD2 on 6 matching bases. The CDR3 spans 14 residues. Germline V gene data show CDR1 as SGHRS and CDR2 as YFSETQ. Trimming took off 4 bases at V and 5 bases at J, with 15 bases between the two ends.

The genes are TRBV15 and TRBJ2-1, with D perhaps matching TRBD1 (5 bases). The V end was cut by 2 bases, the J end by 1 base, with 9 bases between. CDR3 length: 15 residues. CDR1 and CDR2 (germline): LNHNV, YYDKDF (reference sequence). The CDR3 protein is CATSRQGSSYNEQFF. The CDR3 DNA reads TGTGCCACCAGCAGACAGGGTTCGTCCTACAATGAGCAGTTCTTC.

CDR3 amino acids: CASSQSRTGLGGQYF. For the CDR3, the DNA is TGTGCCAGCAGCCAATCGAGGACAGGTCTAGGGGGGCAGTACTTC. This chain connects TRBV16 to TRBJ2-7, with 7 bases identical to TRBD1. The germline gives CDR1 KGHSY, CDR2 FQNENV. There are 15 residues in the CDR3. J gave up 9 bases and V 0 bases, and 11 bases lay outside the gene matches. Variable domain in full (rest from reference TRBV16 and TRBJ2-7): GEEVAQTPKHLVRGEGQKAKLYCAPIKGHSYVFWYQQVLKNEFKFLISFQNENVFDETGMPKERFSAKCLPNSPCSLEIQATKLEDSAVYFCASSQSRTGLGGQYFGPGTRLTVT.

V gene TRBV7-2 combines with J gene TRBJ2-7, with D possibly being TRBD2 (6 bases). Per the germline V gene, CDR1 is SGHTA and CDR2 is FQGNSA. V was trimmed by 1 base and J by 3 bases, leaving 13 bases between them. This CDR3 is 15 amino acids long. The CDR3 nucleotides are TGTGCCAGCAGCTTAGTCGGAGAGGGAGGCTACGAGCAGTACTTC. It specifies CASSLVGEGGYEQYF.

The gene calls are TRBV20-1 and TRBJ1-1, with unresolved D. V was pared by 3 bases and J by 11 bases, with 13 bases between. From germline, CDR1 is DFQATT and CDR2 SNEGSKA (reference sequence). The CDR3 has 11 amino acids. CDR3 amino acids: CSARGTLVAFF. CDR3 nucleotides: TGCAGTGCTAGGGGCACTCTCGTCGCTTTCTTT.

J is TRBJ2-3 and V is TRBV5-1; 7 nucleotides agree with TRBD2. CDR1 is SGHRS and CDR2 is YFSETQ in the germline V gene. The CDR3 length is 14 residues. V was pared by 2 bases and J by 4 bases, with 4 bases of the junction left unmatched. For the CDR3, the DNA is TGCGCCAGCAGCTTAGGCGGGAGATCAGATACGCAGTATTTT. Translation: CASSLGGRSDTQYF.

The chain carries TRBV5-1 and TRBJ2-7, with 8 bases matching TRBD1. This CDR3 is 13 amino acids long. Trimming at V came to 4 bases and at J to 2 bases, leaving 2 bases not matched to a gene. CDR1 is SGHRS, CDR2 YFSETQ, per germline. The CDR3 reads CASSLDRAYEQYF. For the CDR3, the DNA is TGCGCCAGCAGCCTGGACAGGGCCTACGAGCAGTACTTC.

This sequence joins TRBV13 and TRBJ1-1, with TRBD1 matching 8 bases. V lost 0 bases, J lost 4 bases, and 19 bases stayed unmatched. The CDR3 has 20 amino acids. Per germline, CDR1 PRHDT and CDR2 FYEKMQ (reference sequence). In DNA form, the CDR3 reads TGTGCCAGCAGCTTAGGCAAACGTGGCTGGTTGCAGGGGGCGACCACTGAAGCTTTCTTT. Its translation is CASSLGKRGWLQGATTEAFF.

The V gene is TRBV9, the J gene TRBJ1-1; D is uncertain. Germline CDR1 reads SGDLS; CDR2 reads YYNGEE. The CDR3 totals 17 residues. Trimming removed 0 bases from V and 2 bases from J, with 17 bases in between. CDR3 in amino acids: CASSVDPQSFLNTEAFF. CDR3 nucleotides: TGTGCCAGCAGCGTAGACCCCCAGAGTTTCTTAAACACTGAAGCTTTCTTT.

The V call is TRBV6-1, the J call TRBJ2-7, with D unclear. Trimming took off 1 base at V and 1 base at J, with 2 bases between the two ends. CDR1 is MNHNS, CDR2 SASEGT, per germline. There are 12 residues in the CDR3. Written as DNA, the CDR3 is TGTGCCAGCAGTGAAGGGTCCTACGAGCAGTACTTC. This gives the protein CASSEGSYEQYF.

In this sample, this clone turned up once. The chain carries TRBV7-3 and TRBJ2-5; tentatively, D is TRBD1 or TRBD2 (5 bases each). Per germline, CDR1 SGHTA and CDR2 FQGTGA. The CDR3 totals 15 residues. V lost 2 bases to trimming and J lost 7 bases, with 17 bases between them. The CDR3 DNA follows: TGTGCCAGCAGCTTAGATTCCTCCGCCGGGGCGACCCAGTACTTC. Its protein is CASSLDSSAGATQYF.

V usage is TRBV9 and J usage is TRBJ2-3, with a tentative D call TRBD2 (6 bases). CDR1 and CDR2 (germline): SGDLS, YYNGEE. Trimming took off 0 bases at V and 3 bases at J, with 11 bases between the two ends. The CDR3 totals 15 residues. CDR3 in amino acids: CASSVALAGTDTQYF. CDR3 coding DNA: TGTGCCAGCAGCGTAGCGCTCGCGGGAACAGATACGCAGTATTTT.

CDR3 nucleotide sequence: TGTGCCAGCAGCCCCGAGTGGGGGAGTAATCAGCCCCAGCATTTT. It encodes CASSPEWGSNQPQHF. This chain uses TRBV9 with TRBJ1-5, with D maybe TRBD1 (5 bases). V was clipped by 4 bases and J by 4 bases, with 15 bases between them. The germline CDR1 and CDR2 sequences are SGDLS and YYNGEE. CDR3 size: 15 residues. Together with reference TRBV9 and TRBJ1-5, the CDR3 gives the full variable domain: DSGVTQTPKHLITATGQRVTLRCSPRSGDLSVYWYQQSLDQGLQFLIQYYNGEERAKGNILERFSAQQFPDLHSELNLSSLELGDSALYFCASSPEWGSNQPQHFGDGTRLSIL.

The chain joins TRBV29-1 to TRBJ2-3; a weak D match, TRBD1 (5 bases). Deletions cut 5 bases from V and 3 bases from J, with 15 bases between. Germline V CDR1 and CDR2: SQVTM, ANQGSEA. CDR3 length equals 14 residues. The CDR3 nucleotides are TGCAGCGTTTTAGTGTTTGCAGGGACAGATACGCAGTATTTT. This translates into CSVLVFAGTDTQYF.

This chain joins TRBV11-1 and TRBJ1-1, with 9 bases fitting TRBD1. V lost 4 bases to trimming and J lost 1 base; unmatched junction nucleotides: 1. CDR3 length: 14 amino acids. CDR1 and CDR2 (germline): SGHAT, FQDESV (reference sequence). As DNA, the CDR3 is TGTGCCAGCAGCTGGGGACAGGGGAACACTGAAGCTTTCTTT. Translation: CASSWGQGNTEAFF.

The J gene is TRBJ2-5, the V gene TRBV5-1, with 7 bases fitting TRBD1. V lost 7 bases and J lost 2; bases outside the gene matches: 11. The CDR3 has 15 residues. Germline V gene sequence: CDR1 SGHRS, CDR2 YFSETQ. The DNA for the CDR3 is TGCGCCAGCGGCGAAACAGGGGACGGGCAAGAGACCCAGTACTTC. Translating it yields CASGETGDGQETQYF.

This rearrangement joins TRBV6-1 to TRBJ1-1; D gene uncertain. Between the trimmed V and J ends, which lost 6 bases and 0 bases, there was a span of 14 bases. CDR1 and CDR2 from the germline V gene are MNHNS and SASEGT. This CDR3 is built from 15 residues. This CDR3 reads CASRTGSGMNTEAFF. In DNA form, the CDR3 reads TGTGCCAGCAGGACGGGGTCCGGGATGAACACTGAAGCTTTCTTT.

The rearrangement uses TRBV6-5 and TRBJ2-7; no definite D call. Germline V CDR1 and CDR2: MNHEY, SVGAGI. With 1 base removed from V and 1 base from J, the gap between germline ends came to 5 bases. CDR3 length: 13 residues. CDR3 nucleotide sequence: TGTGCCAGCAGTTACTTAGTTTCCTACGAGCAGTACTTC. Its translation is CASSYLVSYEQYF.

The chain is built from TRBV18 and TRBJ2-5, with 10 bases matching TRBD1. This CDR3 comprises 13 residues. Germline V gene data show CDR1 as KGHSH and CDR2 as LQKENI. J gave up 3 bases and V 6 bases, and 1 base lay outside the gene matches. The CDR3 sequence: CASSGTGEETQYF. The CDR3 coding sequence is TGTGCCAGCTCCGGGACAGGGGAAGAGACCCAGTACTTC.

This clone was counted a few times. The genes are TRBV6-1 and TRBJ2-4; 8 bases map to TRBD2. This CDR3 region has 14 residues. Germline trimming cut 6 bases from V and 8 bases from J; bases unmatched to any gene: 9. The germline V gene encodes CDR1 MNHNS and CDR2 SASEGT. CDR3 sequence (DNA): TGTGCCAGCAGACTAGCGCGGGGGGTTGACATTCAGTACTTC. Protein: CASRLARGVDIQYF.

This rearrangement joins TRBV10-1 to TRBJ2-1, with no clear D. V shed 8 bases and J shed 0 bases, with 5 bases lying between them. The V gene's germline CDR1 is WNHNN and CDR2 SYGVQD (reference sequence). This CDR3 region has 12 residues. The CDR3 DNA reads TGCGCCAGCGGATCCTCCTACAATGAGCAGTTCTTC. Translating gives CASGSSYNEQFF.

In this sample, this clone turned up once. This chain joins TRBV4-1 and TRBJ2-7; 9 bases fit TRBD2. CDR1 is MGHRA and CDR2 is YSYEKL in the germline V gene. The CDR3 is made up of 16 amino acids. After removal of 1 base from V and 0 bases from J, the junction contained 4 bases not matched to a gene. CDR3 sequence reads: CASSQGLAGISYEQYF. The CDR3 nucleotides read TGCGCCAGCAGCCAAGGGCTAGCGGGGATCTCCTACGAGCAGTACTTC.

CDR3 sequence (DNA): TGTGCCAGCTCACCGGGAGGACAGCGGAACACTGAAGCTTTCTTT. This translates into CASSPGGQRNTEAFF. The chain has TRBV18 and TRBJ1-1; possibly TRBD1 for D (6 bases). Per the germline V gene, CDR1 is KGHSH and CDR2 is LQKENI. The CDR3 loop spans 15 amino acids. V lost 3 bases to trimming and J lost 1 base, with 12 bases between them.

For the CDR3, the DNA is TGTGCCAGCCACTCGTACCAAGAGACCCAGTACTTC. It encodes CASHSYQETQYF. This rearrangement joins TRBV25-1 to TRBJ2-5, with D uncertain. Germline lookup yields CDR1 MGHDK and CDR2 SYGVNS. V shed 8 bases and J shed 0 bases, with 7 bases lying between them. The CDR3 has 12 amino acids.